These 24 T cell receptor beta chains were all obtained from the same sample, sequenced in a study of shared clonotypes between healthy human individuals. Naive CD8 cells, CD45RO-negative and positively selected for CCR7, excluded terminally differentiated effector memory CD45RA+ cells. Some clones are missing from TCRdb's copy, which holds only in-frame ones; the method was immunoSEQ multiplex PCR. The sample has around 2,100,000 clones, approximately 94% seen once. The sample was naive CD8+ T cells sorted from blood. The receptor source for this set is a man aged 18 to 29 in good health.

The V and J genes are TRBV2 and TRBJ2-7, with 8 bases fitting TRBD1. J lost 5 bases, V lost 6 bases, and 15 bases had no gene match. This CDR3 is built from 16 residues. From germline, CDR1 is SNHLY and CDR2 FYNNEI. CDR3 sequence (DNA): TGTGCCAGCAGCGAGACACAGGGGGTGCCAGGCGACGAGCAGTACTTC. This codes for CASSETQGVPGDEQYF.

Of note for this clone: This may come from a read error, since a much larger clone is one base off. The genes are TRBV27 and TRBJ2-5; D is undetermined. The end of the DNA is better explained by TRBJ2-7, so the J call may be wrong. This CDR3 is built from 11 residues. In germline, CDR1 is MNHEY, CDR2 SMNVEV (reference sequence). The CDR3 bases are TGTGCCAGCAGTTTAGGGTACGAGCAGTACTTC. This codes for CASSLGYEQYF.

The rearrangement links TRBV11-3 to TRBJ2-3; D uncertain. Per germline, CDR1 SGHNT and CDR2 YENEEA. V was clipped by 5 bases and J by 0 bases, with 12 bases between them. The CDR3 is 15 amino acids. The CDR3 sequence: CASSGNYGSTDTQYF. The CDR3, as DNA: TGTGCCAGCAGCGGCAACTACGGCAGCACAGATACGCAGTATTTT.

The V call is TRBV4-2, the J call TRBJ2-1, with D tentatively TRBD1 or TRBD2 (5 bases each). CDR1 and CDR2 from the germline V gene are LGHNA and YNFKEQ. The V gene lost 1 base and the J gene lost 2 bases, with 18 bases spanning the gap. The CDR3 contains 18 residues. CDR3 loop: CASSQAHTGTGTYNEQFF. CDR3 in DNA: TGTGCCAGCAGCCAAGCCCATACCGGGACGGGGACCTACAATGAGCAGTTCTTC.

The chain recombines TRBV11-2 with TRBJ1-5; a weak D match, TRBD1 (5 bases). CDR1 is SGHAT, CDR2 FQNNGV, per germline. The CDR3 is 15 residues long. The ends were cut back, 5 bases at V and 4 bases at J, with 15 bases in the middle. The CDR3, as DNA: TGTGCCAGCAGCCCCCCAGGGATTGGGAATCAGCCCCAGCATTTT. This sequence encodes CASSPPGIGNQPQHF.

The chain couples TRBV4-1 to TRBJ2-7, with 12 bases that match TRBD1. The CDR3 is made up of 16 amino acids. CDR1 is MGHRA and CDR2 is YSYEKL in the germline V gene. V shed 3 bases, J shed 2 bases, and the junction held 5 bases outside the gene matches. CDR3 amino acids: CASSHDGTGGPYEQYF. DNA for the CDR3: TGCGCCAGCAGCCATGACGGGACAGGGGGCCCCTACGAGCAGTACTTC.

This chain connects TRBV6-5 to TRBJ2-2, with D possibly being TRBD1 or TRBD2 (6 bases each). This CDR3 region has 14 residues. CDR1 MNHEY and CDR2 SVGAGI come from the germline V gene. The ends were cut back, 5 bases at V and 10 bases at J, with 17 bases in the middle. The CDR3 spells CASSGGPKPAELFF. The CDR3, as DNA: TGTGCCAGCAGTGGGGGGCCGAAACCCGCGGAGCTGTTTTTT.

The chain uses TRBV13 and TRBJ2-7; D might be TRBD1 or TRBD2, each matching 6 bases. Germline CDR1 reads PRHDT; CDR2 reads FYEKMQ (reference sequence). The CDR3 spans 17 residues. V lost 4 bases, J lost 7 bases, and 26 bases lay in between. For the CDR3, the DNA is TGTGCCAGCAGCTCCGAAGGGGGGTCTGGGATTACTGGGGAGCAGTACTTC. It yields the protein CASSSEGGSGITGEQYF. The full variable domain, its missing parts supplied by reference TRBV13 and TRBJ2-7, is AAGVIQSPRHLIKEKRETATLKCYPIPRHDTVYWYQQGPGQDPQFLISFYEKMQSDKGSIPDRFSAQQFSDYHSELNMSSLELGDSALYFCASSSEGGSGITGEQYFGPGTRLTVT.

The genes are TRBV29-1 and TRBJ2-1, with 8 bases lining up with TRBD1. The CDR3 has 12 amino acids. Trimming cost V 8 bases and J 7 bases; bases outside gene matches: 7. The germline V gene has CDR1 SQVTM and CDR2 ANQGSEA. The CDR3 nucleotides read TGCAGCCCCCTTACAGGGGGTAATGAGCAGTTCTTC. This gives the protein CSPLTGGNEQFF.

In DNA, the CDR3 is TGTGCCAGCAGCGCGATCACTAGCGGGAGAGTAGATGAGCAGTTCTTC. This encodes CASSAITSGRVDEQFF. The V and J genes are TRBV9 and TRBJ2-1; TRBD2 agrees at 11 bases. This CDR3 has 16 residues. With 3 bases clipped from V and 8 bases from J, the junction kept 10 bases outside the gene matches. CDR1 SGDLS and CDR2 YYNGEE come from the germline V gene.

The rearrangement joins TRBV7-9 to TRBJ1-2, with 7 nucleotides matching TRBD1. This CDR3 is built from 17 residues. Germline V gives CDR1 SEHNR, CDR2 FQNEAQ (reference sequence). The trim removed 5 bases at V and 0 bases at J, leaving 12 bases unmatched. As DNA, the CDR3 is TGTGCCAGCAGCCAAACGCCGACCGGGACAGCTAACTATGGCTACACCTTC. Its translation: CASSQTPTGTANYGYTF.

The chain employs TRBV30 and TRBJ1-4, with no clear D. Between the trimmed V and J ends, which lost 3 bases and 4 bases, there was a span of 6 bases. The CDR3 runs to 12 residues. The germline CDR1 and CDR2 sequences are GTSNPN and SVGIG (reference sequence). CDR3 DNA sequence: TGTGCCTGGAGAGGTCTTAATGAAAAACTGTTTTTT. Its translation is CAWRGLNEKLFF.

The chain employs TRBV10-3 and TRBJ2-3, with D uncertain. Deletions cut 0 bases from V and 2 bases from J, with 9 bases between. Germline CDR1 reads ENHRY; CDR2 reads SYGVKD. This CDR3 spans 15 amino acids. DNA of the CDR3: TGTGCCATCAGTGAGTCGTGGGGTAACACAGATACGCAGTATTTT. It encodes CAISESWGNTDTQYF.

This clone was recorded once. V gene TRBV5-8 combines with J gene TRBJ2-1; D possibly uses TRBD1 or TRBD2 (5 bases each). Trimming left V 9 bases short and J 4 bases short, with 14 bases between. Germline V CDR1 and CDR2: SGHTS, YDEGEE. The CDR3 consists of 13 residues. The CDR3 coding sequence is TGTGCCACCGGGACCACTGAGTACAATGAGCAGTTCTTC. It translates to CATGTTEYNEQFF.

This clone was recorded only once. This chain links TRBV11-3 with TRBJ2-1; unclear D gene. V was trimmed by 1 base and J by 7 bases, leaving 5 bases between them. Germline CDR1 and CDR2: SGHNT and YENEEA. The CDR3 has 12 residues. The CDR3 sequence is CASSLGPNEQFF. The CDR3 DNA reads TGTGCCAGCAGCTTAGGTCCGAATGAGCAGTTCTTC. Full variable domain (missing parts from reference TRBV11-3 and TRBJ2-1): EAGVVQSPRYKIIEKKQPVAFWCNPISGHNTLYWYLQNLGQGPELLIRYENEEAVDDSQLPKDRFSAERLKGVDSTLKIQPAELGDSAVYLCASSLGPNEQFFGPGTRLTVL.

The chain joins TRBV7-9 to TRBJ2-3; D could derive from TRBD1 or TRBD2 (7 bases each). V lost 4 bases to trimming and J lost 1 base, with 15 bases between them. CDR3 length: 16 amino acids. Germline values: CDR1 SEHNR, CDR2 FQNEAQ (reference sequence). CDR3 DNA sequence: TGTGCCAGCAGCTCCCAGGGGGGGTGGGGCACAGATACGCAGTATTTT. This sequence encodes CASSSQGGWGTDTQYF.

V is TRBV27 and J is TRBJ1-6; the match to TRBD1 covers 9 bases. From germline, CDR1 is MNHEY and CDR2 SMNVEV (reference sequence). Germline trimming cut 2 bases from V and 8 bases from J; bases unmatched to any gene: 4. The CDR3 covers 15 residues. The CDR3 bases are TGTGCCAGCAGTTTAACAGGGGGCCGGGATTCACCCCTCCACTTT. Translated, it gives CASSLTGGRDSPLHF.

The chain links TRBV15 to TRBJ1-5, with D perhaps TRBD1 (5 bases). The CDR3 loop spans 15 amino acids. V was shortened by 0 bases and J by 6 bases, with 12 bases between the two germline ends. Germline V gene data show CDR1 as LNHNV and CDR2 as YYDKDF (reference sequence). CDR3 nucleotides: TGTGCCACCAGCAGAGATGGGGGGTTAGTTCAGCCCCAGCATTTT. It yields the protein CATSRDGGLVQPQHF.

This clone was counted a single time. Other DNA sequences in this sample translate to the same CDR3. The chain has TRBV10-2 and TRBJ2-7; D remains unclear. This CDR3 comprises 12 residues. Per the germline V gene, CDR1 is WSHSY and CDR2 is SAAADI. V lost 4 bases and J lost 0, with 4 bases in between. The chain's CDR3 is CASSADSYEQYF. DNA for the CDR3: TGCGCCAGCAGTGCGGACTCCTACGAGCAGTACTTC.

The chain combines TRBV7-8 with TRBJ1-1, with a weak D call TRBD1 (5 bases). The V and J ends lost 2 bases and 4 bases respectively, with 14 bases between them. The CDR3 loop spans 15 amino acids. The germline V gene encodes CDR1 SGHVS and CDR2 FQNEAQ. CDR3 amino acids: CASSLQGAPGTEAFF. The CDR3 DNA follows: TGTGCCAGCAGCTTACAGGGAGCGCCGGGCACTGAAGCTTTCTTT.

This chain joins TRBV7-8 and TRBJ2-1; a possible D gene is TRBD1 (6 bases). Germline CDR1 reads SGHVS; CDR2 reads FQNEAQ. The germline V and J ends were trimmed by 5 bases and 6 bases, with 14 bases remaining between them. The CDR3 is 14 amino acids. The CDR3 region has the DNA TGTGCCAGCAGCCTTCAGGGGTACGGCAATGAGCAGTTCTTC. As protein: CASSLQGYGNEQFF.

The chain uses TRBV13 and TRBJ2-3; D is possibly TRBD1 or TRBD2 (5 bases each). V gave up 4 bases and J gave up 2 bases, with 16 bases separating them. Germline V CDR1 and CDR2: PRHDT, FYEKMQ (reference sequence). CDR3 length: 16 amino acids. For the CDR3, the DNA is TGTGCCAGCAGCTCCGGGGCCCGGAAAACCACAGATACGCAGTATTTT. Translated, it gives CASSSGARKTTDTQYF.

The chain employs TRBV7-2 and TRBJ2-7; tentatively, D is TRBD2 (6 bases). The CDR3 totals 13 residues. V shed 5 bases and J shed 2 bases, with 10 bases lying between them. The germline V gene encodes CDR1 SGHTA and CDR2 FQGNSA. The CDR3 coding sequence is TGTGCCAGCAGCGGACTACCCGCCTACGAGCAGTACTTC. Translation: CASSGLPAYEQYF.

The J gene is TRBJ2-1, the V gene TRBV9, with TRBD2 matching over 12 bases. CDR3 length: 15 residues. With V trimmed by 3 bases and J by 9 bases, 7 bases remained unmatched. Per the germline V gene, CDR1 is SGDLS and CDR2 is YYNGEE. CDR3 sequence reads: CASSAGTSGLGEQFF. The CDR3 DNA reads as TGTGCCAGCAGCGCCGGGACTAGCGGGCTCGGTGAGCAGTTCTTC.